This TCR beta chain appears in the sequencing data of a study of T cells in women clearing cervical HPV infection. Background on the study: Cases' blood sampling followed lesion detection by median roughly five months (90 to 200). HLA type could not be excluded as a confounder. Study results and limitations: Repertoire richness, not evenness, was significantly elevated in CIN3+ cases versus controls.

The assay was immunoSEQ multiplex PCR, and TCRdb's table has in-frame clones only and misses some. The sample includes around 19,000 clones. The germline V gene encodes CDR1 SNHLY and CDR2 FYNNEI. The V and J ends lost 5 bases and 5 bases respectively, with 18 bases between them. This CDR3 contains 15 residues. As regards this clone: The antigen remains undetermined. The read finishes 3 residues shy of the CDR3 end, and the germline J gene is used to complete it.

This chain links TRBV2 with TRBJ1-2; D is possibly TRBD1 (5 bases). Sequenced material: blood buffy coat. This receptor was taken from a woman between 18 and 70 years old with a cervical HPV16 infection that either progressed to CIN3+ or cleared (not recorded which). The covered CDR3 bases are TGTGCCAGCAGTTCGACGGGGACTCCGGGGTATGGC. Protein sequence: CASSSTGTPGYG. The whole CDR3 protein reads CASSSTGTPGYGYTF.